The text below deals with one T cell receptor beta chain. Its antigen is undetermined. The sample comes from a study of post-analysis software for immune sequencing data. Study background: The patients showed relapsing-remitting, secondary progressive and progressive-relapsing multiple sclerosis courses. Study results and caveats: Samples prepared in the same batch strongly co-clustered by F measure. Normalized Chao1 diversity was significantly lower in multiple sclerosis patients than in controls. Included in a set of several TRBV segments more frequent in patients than controls were TRBV5-6, TRBV5-1 and TRBV20-1.

This CDR3 is built from 13 residues. The ends were cut back, 3 bases at V and 6 bases at J, with 8 bases in the middle. Tagging with unique molecular identifiers was a feature of the TCR beta cDNA libraries. The authors obtained roughly 500,000 cDNA molecules from around 1 to 9.1 million T cells. Via MiXCR, TCRdb re-called the PCR reads, giving one row per CDR3 protein. This sample has 650,000 to 850,000 distinct CDR3 sequences, with 40% to 55% found just once. Sequenced material: blood. The sequence came from a girl between 5 and 17 years old with multiple sclerosis. The chain uses TRBV12-3 or TRBV12-4 and TRBJ2-2; unclear D gene. CDR3 nucleotide sequence: TGTGCCAGCAGTTTCGTGGTCCCCGGGGAGCTGTTTTTT. This translates into CASSFVVPGELFF.